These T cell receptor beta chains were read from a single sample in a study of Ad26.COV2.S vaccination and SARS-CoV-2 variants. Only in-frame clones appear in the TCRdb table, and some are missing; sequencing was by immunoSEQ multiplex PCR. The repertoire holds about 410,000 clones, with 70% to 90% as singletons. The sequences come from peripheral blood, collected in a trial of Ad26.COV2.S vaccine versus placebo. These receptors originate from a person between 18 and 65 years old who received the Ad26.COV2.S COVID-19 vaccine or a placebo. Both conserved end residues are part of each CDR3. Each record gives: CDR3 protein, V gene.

CDR3: CATSDPGLAGRSTGELFF
V: TRBV24-1

CDR3: CASSYSGGGSALSNQPQHF
V: TRBV6-2/TRBV6-3

CDR3: CASSLYLGGAPDTQYF
V: TRBV28

CDR3: CASSLTEINTEAFF
V: TRBV6-2/TRBV6-3

CDR3: CASSFEETQYF
V: TRBV5-4

CDR3: CASSPRSGRRTDTQYF
V: TRBV19

CDR3: CASSEDRNSGNTIYF
V: TRBV6-1

CDR3: CASSGSRGGQFF
V: TRBV19

CDR3: CASWGNPGQGSYNEQFF
V: TRBV5-1

CDR3: CAWSVAGINSPLHF
V: TRBV30

CDR3: CASSHSWGVNYGYTF
V: TRBV10-1

CDR3: CASSPDRSHPYF
V: TRBV7-9

CDR3: CASTQARNTEAFF
V: TRBV3-1/TRBV3-2

CDR3: CASSLEGWVEKLFF
V: TRBV28

CDR3: CASSFKQETQYF
V: TRBV11-3

CDR3: CATSAGSSGANVLTF
V: TRBV15

CDR3: CASSSDGPGNTIYF
V: TRBV11-3

CDR3: CAWSNRAYEQYF
V: TRBV30

CDR3: CASSIAGARYNEQFF
V: TRBV28

CDR3: CASSEMIFSEAFF
V: TRBV6-1

CDR3: CASSQGDRLNTEAFF
V: TRBV4-2

CDR3: CAISERDRRSEQYF
V: TRBV10-3

CDR3: CASSQAGGEAFF
V: TRBV7-8

CDR3: CASNSRGRGTEAFF
V: TRBV6-5

CDR3: CASTTGSSYNSPLHF
V: TRBV2

CDR3: CASSLVESGVKETQYF
V: TRBV11-3

CDR3: CASSGDRSYEQYF
V: TRBV18

CDR3: CASSIWRGTYNEQFF
V: TRBV19

CDR3: CASSLTMTRVGETQYF
V: TRBV11-2

CDR3: CASRLAGGGYQETQYF
V: TRBV11-3

CDR3: CASSSGPRANTEAFF
V: TRBV6-2/TRBV6-3

CDR3: CASSPLYPRHRGTDTQYF
V: TRBV3-1/TRBV3-2

CDR3: CATRRQAGGRDSGELFF
V: TRBV10-3

CDR3: CASGTGDTQYF
V: TRBV10-2

CDR3: CASSLAGRTSGGQETQYF
V: TRBV5-4

CDR3: CASSPGQSEKLFF
V: TRBV12-3/TRBV12-4

CDR3: CASSLVGYEQYF
V: TRBV28

CDR3: CASSLAASFSYEQYF
V: TRBV18

CDR3: CASSPGTGSYEQYF
V: TRBV3-1/TRBV3-2

CDR3: CSACDRGSSYEQYF
V: TRBV20-1

CDR3: CASSPGTAPGETQYF
V: TRBV7-9

CDR3: CASSFRAEQYF
V: TRBV11-2

CDR3: CASSTRWGQPQHF
V: TRBV4-1

CDR3: CATRGVAQETQYF
V: TRBV24-1

CDR3: CASSHQGSYEQYF
V: TRBV28